The 28 T cell receptor beta chains below come from one sample, sequenced in a study of cytomegalovirus exposure and HLA in healthy donors. Primers included in the PCR were 60 Vbeta and 13 Jbeta primers. Sequencing used immunoSEQ multiplex PCR; TCRdb keeps in-frame clones, though not all of them. This table holds approximately 180,000 clones, approximately 84% found once. Sequencing was performed on PBMCs. Receptors were obtained from a man between 18 and 35 years old in good health and CMV-seronegative.

J is TRBJ2-1 and V is TRBV19, with D unresolved. This CDR3 contains 16 residues. Per germline, CDR1 LNHDA and CDR2 SQIVND (reference sequence). Trimming removed 3 bases at V and 0 bases at J, with 12 bases between. The CDR3 region has the DNA TGTGCCAGTAGTATTCTCGGGTTCCGCTCCTACAATGAGCAGTTCTTC. Its protein product is CASSILGFRSYNEQFF.

In this sample, this clone turned up a few times. The chain links TRBV7-9 to TRBJ2-7; TRBD1 matches 8 bases. The CDR3 covers 13 residues. CDR1 is SEHNR and CDR2 is FQNEAQ in the germline V gene (reference sequence). Unmatched junction bases numbered 5, after V lost 5 bases and J lost 5 bases. The CDR3 DNA reads TGTGCCAGCAGCCCCGGACAGGGTAACGAGCAGTACTTC. It specifies CASSPGQGNEQYF.

The chain carries TRBV12-5 and TRBJ2-2; 9 bases map to TRBD2. Germline V CDR1 and CDR2: LGHNT, FRNRAP. The CDR3 spans 20 residues. With V trimmed by 0 bases and J by 3 bases, 14 bases remained unmatched. The CDR3 DNA sequence: TGTGCTAGTGGTTTGGTACTCCGCCCCCTAGCGGGGCCTGACACCGGGGAGCTGTTTTTT. The encoded protein is CASGLVLRPLAGPDTGELFF. The full variable domain, its missing parts supplied by reference TRBV12-5 and TRBJ2-2, is DARVTQTPRHKVTEMGQEVTMRCQPILGHNTVFWYRQTMMQGLELLAYFRNRAPLDDSGMPKDRFSAEMPDATLATLKIQPSEPRDSAVYFCASGLVLRPLAGPDTGELFFGEGSRLTVL.

The CDR3 spells CASSWTGGSREKLFF. The CDR3 coding sequence is TGCGCCAGCAGCTGGACAGGGGGCTCTAGGGAAAAACTGTTTTTT. This rearrangement joins TRBV5-1 to TRBJ1-4; 11 bases agree with TRBD1. There are 15 residues in the CDR3. Looked up from germline, CDR1 is SGHRS and CDR2 is YFSETQ. V shed 3 bases and J 8 bases; nucleotides not matched to a gene: 6.

The rearrangement joins TRBV9 to TRBJ1-1; TRBD1 agrees at 7 bases. V dropped 2 bases and J dropped 1; count of bases not matched to a gene: 5. Germline assignment: CDR1 SGDLS and CDR2 YYNGEE. CDR3 size: 15 residues. In DNA form, the CDR3 reads TGTGCCAGCAGCGTGACAGGGCGGGCGAACACTGAAGCTTTCTTT. It specifies CASSVTGRANTEAFF.

As for this clone: The junction departs from germline at one end; a sequencing error may be responsible. CDR3 sequence reads: CASSKSPQETQYF. The DNA of the CDR3 is TGTGCTAGCAGCAAAAGCCCCCAAGAGACCCAGTACTTC. The chain is built from TRBV7-7 and TRBJ2-5, with D hard to call. The germline V gene has CDR1 SSHAT and CDR2 FNYEAQ (reference sequence). This CDR3 has 13 residues.

This sequence joins TRBV7-9 and TRBJ2-5; D is perhaps TRBD1 (6 bases). The DNA matches TRBJ2-7 better at its end, which makes the J call doubtful. This CDR3 region has 12 residues. Germline lookup yields CDR1 SEHNR and CDR2 FQNEAQ (reference sequence). DNA for the CDR3: TGTGCCAGCAGCTTCAGGGGCTACGAGCAGTACTTC. It is translated as CASSFRGYEQYF.

This CDR3 is CASSATGEKLFF. CDR3 in DNA: TGCGCCAGCAGCGCCACAGGGGAAAAACTGTTTTTT. The chain carries TRBV5-1 and TRBJ1-4, with D maybe TRBD1 (6 bases). From germline, CDR1 is SGHRS and CDR2 YFSETQ. V dropped 4 bases and J dropped 8 bases, with 9 bases sitting between them. This CDR3 region has 12 residues.

The V and J genes are TRBV6-4 and TRBJ2-2, with TRBD1 matching over 7 bases. This CDR3 is 14 amino acids long. Germline V gives CDR1 MRHNA, CDR2 SNTAGT. V dropped 4 bases and J dropped 7; count of bases not matched to a gene: 6. The CDR3 nucleotides are TGTGCCAGCAGTGCGAAACAGGGGAACGGGGAGCTGTTTTTT. It translates to CASSAKQGNGELFF.

The chain couples TRBV19 to TRBJ2-7; 8 positions match TRBD1. The V gene's germline CDR1 is LNHDA and CDR2 SQIVND (reference sequence). The V segment lost 10 bases and the J segment 4 bases; nucleotides outside the gene matches: 15. There are 15 residues in the CDR3. In DNA form, the CDR3 reads TGTGCCACCTCATTCGGGACAGGACCGATTTACGAGCAGTACTTC. Its protein is CATSFGTGPIYEQYF.

The CDR3, as DNA: TGTGCCAGCAGTTTACTAGCGGGAGGCATAGATACGCAGTATTTT. Encoded protein: CASSLLAGGIDTQYF. This chain connects TRBV27 to TRBJ2-3, with 11 bases lining up with TRBD2. The CDR3 length is 15 residues. With 2 bases clipped from V and 5 bases from J, the junction kept 3 bases outside the gene matches. Germline values: CDR1 MNHEY, CDR2 SMNVEV (reference sequence).

J is TRBJ2-1 and V is TRBV27, with D possibly matching TRBD1 (6 bases). Trimming took 3 bases from V and 7 from J, leaving 19 bases between them. The CDR3 covers 16 residues. Germline loops: CDR1 MNHEY, CDR2 SMNVEV (reference sequence). The CDR3 DNA reads as TGTGCCAGCAGTTTGAGTTGGAAGACAGGCGAGAATGAGCAGTTCTTC. Encoded protein: CASSLSWKTGENEQFF.

The chain is built from TRBV27 and TRBJ2-2; D perhaps matches TRBD1 (5 bases). The CDR3 is 14 amino acids. Trimming pared 4 bases from V and 3 bases from J, leaving 9 bases between. Germline lookup yields CDR1 MNHEY and CDR2 SMNVEV (reference sequence). The CDR3 loop reads CASSSKQDTGELFF. In DNA form, the CDR3 reads TGTGCCAGCAGTTCCAAACAGGACACCGGGGAGCTGTTTTTT.

This clone is a singleton in its sample. The chain employs TRBV7-9 and TRBJ1-1; 8 bases map to TRBD1. Germline V lookup: CDR1 SEHNR, CDR2 FQNEAQ (reference sequence). V shed 5 bases and J 4 bases; nucleotides not matched to a gene: 9. This CDR3 is built from 15 residues. CDR3 nucleotide sequence: TGTGCCAGCAGCACCCAGGGGGCGATGGGCACTGAAGCTTTCTTT. Amino acids: CASSTQGAMGTEAFF. Looking up the rest from reference TRBV7-9 and TRBJ1-1 gives the full variable domain: DTGVSQNPRHKITKRGQNVTFRCDPISEHNRLYWYRQTLGQGPEFLTYFQNEAQLEKSRLLSDRFSAERPKGSFSTLEIQRTEQGDSAMYLCASSTQGAMGTEAFFGQGTRLTVV.

V gene TRBV21-1 combines with J gene TRBJ2-3; the table names TRBD2, a call not compared with the DNA. TRBV21-1 is flagged as a pseudogene. The CDR3 runs 14 residues. The CDR3 is CASRQSGRVDTQYF. Written as DNA, the CDR3 is TGTGCCAGCCGCCAGAGCGGGAGGGTAGATACGCAGTATTTT.

The V gene is TRBV7-2, the J gene TRBJ2-3; D gene uncertain. Germline V gene sequence: CDR1 SGHTA, CDR2 FQGNSA. This CDR3 is built from 13 residues. V dropped 2 bases and J dropped 9 bases, with 12 bases sitting between them. CDR3 residues: CASSLSATETQYF. For the CDR3, the DNA is TGTGCCAGCAGCTTATCAGCGACTGAGACGCAGTATTTT.

V gene TRBV9 combines with J gene TRBJ2-7; 12 nucleotides align to TRBD2. J gave up 5 bases and V 3 bases, and 9 bases lay outside the gene matches. Germline V gene lookup returns CDR1 SGDLS and CDR2 YYNGEE. The CDR3 is 16 residues long. CDR3 region: CASSATLAGGSNEQYF. The DNA for the CDR3 is TGTGCCAGCAGCGCGACCCTAGCGGGAGGGAGTAACGAGCAGTACTTC.

The chain couples TRBV11-1 to TRBJ1-1, with TRBD1 as a possible D gene (5 bases). V lost 2 bases, J lost 0 bases, and 16 bases lay in between. This CDR3 contains 17 residues. Per the germline V gene, CDR1 is SGHAT and CDR2 is FQDESV (reference sequence). The CDR3 sequence is CASSLSLTGTLNTEAFF. The CDR3, as DNA: TGTGCCAGCAGCTTATCACTAACAGGCACGTTGAACACTGAAGCTTTCTTT.

The chain links TRBV7-8 to TRBJ2-7, with a possible D match to TRBD2 (6 bases). There are 16 residues in the CDR3. V was clipped by 0 bases and J by 3 bases, with 15 bases between them. The germline V gene encodes CDR1 SGHVS and CDR2 FQNEAQ. Here the CDR3 reads CASSLAGGTPYYEQYF. CDR3 nucleotide sequence: TGTGCCAGCAGCTTAGCGGGAGGCACTCCTTACTACGAGCAGTACTTC.

The chain couples TRBV29-1 to TRBJ2-1; 7 nucleotides align to TRBD1. The germline CDR1 and CDR2 sequences are SQVTM and ANQGSEA. The CDR3 is made up of 10 amino acids. Losses at the gene ends were 7 bases for V and 10 bases for J; bases not matched to a gene: 4. In DNA, the CDR3 is TGCAGCGACGGGACAGCCGAGCAGTTCTTC. Its translation: CSDGTAEQFF.

This chain links TRBV27 with TRBJ2-1, with TRBD2 as a possible D gene (7 bases). Trimming pared 6 bases from V and 9 bases from J, leaving 21 bases between. This CDR3 has 15 amino acids. Germline V lookup: CDR1 MNHEY, CDR2 SMNVEV (reference sequence). DNA for the CDR3: TGTGCCAGCAGACGCGGCGGGGGCTTGGGTGGTGAGCAGTTCTTC. Translated, it gives CASRRGGGLGGEQFF.

This chain connects TRBV5-1 to TRBJ2-1, with a tentative D call TRBD1 (6 bases). The ends were cut back, 0 bases at V and 4 bases at J, with 8 bases in the middle. From germline, CDR1 is SGHRS and CDR2 YFSETQ. The CDR3 is 14 amino acids. CDR3 sequence: CASSLEGEYNEQFF. The CDR3 coding sequence is TGCGCCAGCAGCTTGGAGGGGGAATACAATGAGCAGTTCTTC.

J is TRBJ2-7 and V is TRBV28; TRBD1 matches at 7 bases. This CDR3 contains 15 residues. Germline V gene data show CDR1 as MDHEN and CDR2 as SYDVKM. V lost 5 bases and J lost 4; bases outside the gene matches: 11. CDR3 DNA: TGTGCCAGCAGTCCGGAGACAGGGATGGGGTACGAGCAGTACTTC. As protein: CASSPETGMGYEQYF.

The genes are TRBV4-3 and TRBJ2-2, with TRBD1 as a possible D gene (6 bases). The length of the CDR3 is 17 residues. Trimming shortened V by 2 bases and J by 0 bases, and 13 bases separated the two germline ends. Germline V gene data show CDR1 as LGHNA and CDR2 as YSLEER. CDR3 coding DNA: TGCGCCAGCAGCCAAAAGGGGGTTGGAGCGAACACCGGGGAGCTGTTTTTT. Translating it yields CASSQKGVGANTGELFF.

This chain joins TRBV7-9 and TRBJ2-6; 9 bases line up with TRBD1. V lost 4 bases, J lost 1 base, and 11 bases stayed unmatched. The germline V gene has CDR1 SEHNR and CDR2 FQNEAQ (reference sequence). This CDR3 contains 19 residues. This CDR3 reads CASSSGWGQGRSGANVLTF. The CDR3 region has the DNA TGTGCCAGCAGCTCCGGATGGGGACAGGGTCGGTCTGGGGCCAACGTCCTGACTTTC.

This clone is a singleton in its sample. The rearrangement links TRBV7-3 to TRBJ2-3, with 8 bases matching TRBD2. The V gene's germline CDR1 is SGHTA and CDR2 FQGTGA. The V and J ends lost 5 bases and 6 bases, in that order; junction bases with no gene match: 13. CDR3 length: 16 residues. The CDR3 spells CASSPRGSGGGDTQYF. Written as DNA, the CDR3 is TGTGCCAGCAGCCCGAGGGGGAGCGGGGGTGGTGATACGCAGTATTTT.

This clone was detected only once. The V gene is TRBV6-4, the J gene TRBJ2-7; 10 bases line up with TRBD2. In germline, CDR1 is MRHNA, CDR2 SNTAGT. The CDR3 is made up of 18 amino acids. J was trimmed by 3 bases and V by 10 bases; bases with no gene match: 21. The CDR3 DNA reads TGTGCCATAATACCTCCCGGCACTAGCGGGACCGGGGGCTACGAGCAGTACTTC. Its translation is CAIIPPGTSGTGGYEQYF.

This clone was counted once. The V and J genes are TRBV6-5 and TRBJ2-7, with D perhaps matching TRBD2 (5 bases). The length of the CDR3 is 14 residues. Germline assignment: CDR1 MNHEY and CDR2 SVGAGI. The V and J ends lost 7 bases and 3 bases respectively, with 16 bases between them. This CDR3 reads CASTSPGNYYEQYF. The CDR3 coding sequence is TGTGCCAGCACCTCCCCGGGAAACTACTACGAGCAGTACTTC.